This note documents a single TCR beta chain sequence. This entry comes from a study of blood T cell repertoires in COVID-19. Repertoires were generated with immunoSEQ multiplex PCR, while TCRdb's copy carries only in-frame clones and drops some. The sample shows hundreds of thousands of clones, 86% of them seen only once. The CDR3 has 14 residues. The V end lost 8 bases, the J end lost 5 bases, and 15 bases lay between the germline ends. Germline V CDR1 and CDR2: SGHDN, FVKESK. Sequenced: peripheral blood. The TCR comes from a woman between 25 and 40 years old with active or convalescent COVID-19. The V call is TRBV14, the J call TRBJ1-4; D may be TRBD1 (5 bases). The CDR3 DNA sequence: TGTGCCAGCGCCGAGGGAGGGGTAAATGAAAAACTGTTTTTT. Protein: CASAEGGVNEKLFF. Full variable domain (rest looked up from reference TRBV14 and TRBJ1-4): EAGVTQFPSHSVIEKGQTVTLRCDPISGHDNLYWYRRVMGKEIKFLLHFVKESKQDESGMPNNRFLAERTGGTYSTLKVQPAELEDSGVYFCASAEGGVNEKLFFGSGTQLSVL.